Included here is one T cell receptor (beta chain) sequence, with context. This sample is drawn from a study of T cell changes during pregnancy in multiple sclerosis. In germline, CDR1 is SGHTA, CDR2 FQGNSA. This CDR3 is 13 amino acids long. Trimming removed 3 bases from V and 3 bases from J, with 8 bases in between. The protocol was immunoSEQ multiplex PCR, while the TCRdb copy is restricted to in-frame clones and leaves out a portion. Of approximately 40,000 clones detected, nearly 95% appear once; the ten largest clones hold roughly 0.38%. This chain connects TRBV7-2 to TRBJ1-1; D is perhaps TRBD1 (5 bases). The sample here was CD4+ T cells from peripheral blood mononuclear cells, taken after pregnancy. This TCR came from a female donor in good health, enrolled as a control in a pregnancy study. The DNA for the CDR3 is TGTGCCAGCAGCTTGGAGGGGCACACTGAAGCTTTCTTT. Translating gives CASSLEGHTEAFF.